The T cell receptor (beta chain) described here comes from a study of Ad26.COV2.S vaccination and SARS-CoV-2 variants (TCRdb year 2021). Regarding the study in general: Donors in the vaccine arm were drawn from COV1001, a multicentre, randomized, double-blind, placebo-controlled phase I-IIa trial testing Ad26.COV2.S in healthy adults. Dosing of Ad26.COV2.S was intramuscular, at either 5x10^10 or 1x10^11 viral particles, delivered as one shot or as two shots spaced 56 days apart. TCRbeta repertoire sequencing served as the tool for gauging how specific and how broad the SARS-CoV-2-reactive T cell receptors were following Ad26.COV2.S vaccination. A total of around 32 samples were included in the TCR-sequenced set, comprising approximately 20 Ad26.COV2.S vaccine recipients, 5 placebo recipients and 8 SARS-CoV-2 convalescent individuals. Trial participants were randomized into five groups of five: low-dose or high-dose Ad26.COV2.S given once or twice, or placebo on both occasions. Throughout the experiments and outcome assessment, investigators stayed blinded to trial group allocation.

The immunoSEQ Assay was used to sequence TCRbeta CDR3 regions. After extraction, genomic DNA underwent amplification by bias-controlled multiplex PCR, followed by high-throughput sequencing. In the authors' own workflow: To quantify the absolute abundance of every unique TCRbeta CDR3 region, sequences were collapsed and filtered. Usable DNA was measured by amplifying reference genes present in all nucleated cells, and TCRbeta template counts were normalized to that usable DNA to estimate T cell fraction. Repertoire TCRs were annotated as SARS-CoV-2-specific by exact matching of V gene, CDR3 amino acid sequence and J gene to a known reactive TCR set. The reference SARS-CoV-2 TCR set came from MIRA and was filtered for enrichment in COVID-19-positive ImmuneCODE repertoires, removing public or cross-reactive TCRs. Drawing on the MIRA antigens, annotated TCRs were analysed further at the level of specific ORF or position within ORF. Breadth was defined as the number of annotated unique rearrangements divided by the total number of unique productive rearrangements, and depth was defined as the summed frequency of the annotated unique rearrangements. TCR breadth was compared between groups using two-sided Wilcoxon rank-sum tests. TCRdb took over this immuneACCESS table, retaining in-frame rearrangements with V and J assigned. Such tables are incomplete; in checked studies, under half of the missing clones stem from an unresolved V gene, and the remainder is unexplained. Clonal size and the V and J genes are those of that table, whereas D and trimming came from the DNA. The sample yields more than 300,000 clones; around 90% were counted once. The ten largest clonotypes hold 6.4% of the sample.

What the research found in general, with its limitations: After vaccination, spike-specific CD8+ and CD4+ T cell responses were reported to show substantial breadth. Higher spike-specific TCR breadth was observed in Ad26.COV2.S recipients than in placebo recipients (P = 0.0014). The authors noted that the TCR breadth and depth analyses may have underestimated total T cell responses. The study was not powered for comparison of responses between vaccine doses or regimens. Vaccine and placebo recipients had comparable non-spike TCR breadth, which fits with the vaccine containing only spike.

Clipping removes 1 base from V and 2 bases from J, with 4 as the unmatched junction base count. The CDR3 measures 15 amino acids from cysteine to phenylalanine. The retained sequence is limited to the CDR3, 45 bases, with the frame set at the first base. Per the germline V gene, SGHTA is the CDR1 and FQGNSA is the CDR2. In the paper's terms, the treatment or condition label means: 15 to 20 received Ad26.COV2.S at low or high dose, single or two shots; roughly five received placebo; per-sample allocation not given. For vaccine and placebo recipients, the sequenced repertoires came from samples collected on day 63 after the first injection. Between 29 July and 7 August 2020, Cohort 1b enrolled about 27 adults aged 18-55 years at one site in Boston, USA. Ad26.COV2.S was a replication-incompetent adenovirus type 26 vector expressing a prefusion-stabilized SARS-CoV-2 spike protein from the original Wuhan strain.

Notes on this clone: Its antigen remains unidentified. The sample holds no much larger clone one base away, and base qualities are not on file.

This sequence was found in a person between 18 and 60 years old who received the Ad26.COV2.S COVID-19 vaccine or a placebo. The sequencing here drew on peripheral blood, taken in a trial of Ad26.COV2.S vaccine versus placebo. The chain couples TRBV7-2 to TRBJ2-7, and TRBD1 matches 8 of the central bases. At the DNA level, the sequence is TGTGCCAGCAGCTTAGGACAGGGGTTTCCCTACGAGCAGTACTTC. Its amino acids are CASSLGQGFPYEQYF. When the CDR3 is completed using the reference TRBV7-2 and TRBJ2-7 genes on either side, the full variable domain is GAGVSQSPSNKVTEKGKDVELRCDPISGHTALYWYRQSLGQGLEFLIYFQGNSAPDKSGLPSDRFSAERTGGSVSTLTIQRTQQEDSAVYLCASSLGQGFPYEQYFGPGTRLTVT.